The clone carrying this TCR beta chain has just a few counts. This record comes from a study of shared clonotypes between healthy human individuals. Across the whole study: Participating donors consisted of a couple of women and a few men aged 18 to 49.

V dropped 3 bases and J dropped 5 bases, with 17 bases sitting between them. The CDR3 length is 15 residues. Germline V gene lookup returns CDR1 WSHSY and CDR2 SAAADI. From CD4+ cells came CD45RA+ naive and CD45RA-negative memory subsets. Original methodology: Filtering differed, since immunoSEQ gave only junction sequences and no quality scores. Sequencing used immunoSEQ multiplex PCR; TCRdb keeps in-frame clones, though not all of them. V and J calls and clone size come straight from that table; D and trimming were deduced from the DNA. The sample lists a few hundred thousand clones; under 80% were seen once.

The chain links TRBV10-2 to TRBJ2-7; D is uncertain. The receptor was isolated from a man aged 25-45 years in good health. Sequencing input: memory CD4+ T cells sorted from blood. Subset reported: CD45RA-negative fraction. The CDR3 protein is CASSEPQPPRNEQYF. The CDR3 nucleotides read TGCGCCAGCAGTGAACCCCAACCTCCTAGGAACGAGCAGTACTTC.